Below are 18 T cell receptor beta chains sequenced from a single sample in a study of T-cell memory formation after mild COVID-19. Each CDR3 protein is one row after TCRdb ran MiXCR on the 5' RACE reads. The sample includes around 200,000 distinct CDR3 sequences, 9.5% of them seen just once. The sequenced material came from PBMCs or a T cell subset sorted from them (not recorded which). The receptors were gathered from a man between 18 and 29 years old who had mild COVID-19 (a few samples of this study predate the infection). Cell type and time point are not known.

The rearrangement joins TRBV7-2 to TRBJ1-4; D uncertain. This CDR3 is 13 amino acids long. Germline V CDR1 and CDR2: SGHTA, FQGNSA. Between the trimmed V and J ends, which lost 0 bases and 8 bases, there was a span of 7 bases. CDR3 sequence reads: CASSLARAEKLFF. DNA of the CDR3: TGTGCCAGCAGCTTAGCGAGGGCCGAAAAACTGTTTTTT.

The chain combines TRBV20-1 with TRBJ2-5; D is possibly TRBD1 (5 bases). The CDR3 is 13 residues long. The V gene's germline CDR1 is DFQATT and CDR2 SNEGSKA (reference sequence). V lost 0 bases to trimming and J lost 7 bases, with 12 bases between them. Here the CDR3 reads CSARDGQGGTQYF. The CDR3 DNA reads TGCAGTGCTAGAGATGGTCAGGGCGGGACCCAGTACTTC.

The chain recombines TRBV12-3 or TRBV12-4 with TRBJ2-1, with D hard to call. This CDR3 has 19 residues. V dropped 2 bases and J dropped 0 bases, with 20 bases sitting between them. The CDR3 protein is CASSLYIGPDTSSYNEQFF. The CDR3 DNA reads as TGTGCCAGCAGTTTATATATTGGGCCCGACACGAGCTCCTACAATGAGCAGTTCTTC.

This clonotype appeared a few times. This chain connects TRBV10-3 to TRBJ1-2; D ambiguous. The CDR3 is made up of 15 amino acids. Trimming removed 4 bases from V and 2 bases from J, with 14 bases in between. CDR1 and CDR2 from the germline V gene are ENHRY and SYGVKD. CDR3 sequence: CAISVSGIRNYGYTF. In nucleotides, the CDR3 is TGTGCCATCAGTGTCTCCGGCATTCGCAACTATGGCTACACCTTC.

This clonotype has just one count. The CDR3 loop is CATPGLHPRKTQYF. The DNA of the CDR3 is TGTGCCACTCCTGGACTTCACCCACGAAAGACCCAGTACTTC. The chain recombines TRBV6-5 with TRBJ2-5, with D possibly matching TRBD2 (5 bases). The length of the CDR3 is 14 residues. The germline V gene encodes CDR1 MNHEY and CDR2 SVGAGI. V lost 10 bases to trimming and J lost 6 bases, with 21 bases between them.

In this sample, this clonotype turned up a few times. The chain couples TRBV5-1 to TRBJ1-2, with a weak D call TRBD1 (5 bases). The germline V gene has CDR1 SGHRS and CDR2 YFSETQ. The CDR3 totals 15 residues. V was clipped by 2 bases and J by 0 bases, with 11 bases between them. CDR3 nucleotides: TGCGCCAGCAGCTTCGGAGGGACGGCTAACTATGGCTACACCTTC. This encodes CASSFGGTANYGYTF.

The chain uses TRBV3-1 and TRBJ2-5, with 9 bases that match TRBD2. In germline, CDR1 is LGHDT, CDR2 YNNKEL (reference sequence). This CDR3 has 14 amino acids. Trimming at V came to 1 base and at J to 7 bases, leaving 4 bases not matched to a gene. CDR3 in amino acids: CASSQGTSEGTQYF. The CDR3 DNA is TGTGCCAGCAGCCAAGGGACTAGCGAGGGGACCCAGTACTTC.

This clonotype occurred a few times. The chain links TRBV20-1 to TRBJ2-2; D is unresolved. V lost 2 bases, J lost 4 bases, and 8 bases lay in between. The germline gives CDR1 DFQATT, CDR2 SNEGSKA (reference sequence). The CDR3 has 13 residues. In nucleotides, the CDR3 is TGCAGTGCTAGATCCCCTCCCACCGGGGAGCTGTTTTTT. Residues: CSARSPPTGELFF.

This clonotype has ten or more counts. CDR3 in amino acids: CASTQTQVAYEQYF. CDR3 coding DNA: TGTGCCAGCACCCAGACGCAGGTCGCCTACGAGCAGTACTTC. V and J are TRBV6-2 or TRBV6-3 and TRBJ2-7; no firm D call. From germline, CDR1 is MNHEY and CDR2 SVGEGT. V lost 7 bases, J lost 2 bases, and 15 bases lay in between. The CDR3 spans 14 residues.

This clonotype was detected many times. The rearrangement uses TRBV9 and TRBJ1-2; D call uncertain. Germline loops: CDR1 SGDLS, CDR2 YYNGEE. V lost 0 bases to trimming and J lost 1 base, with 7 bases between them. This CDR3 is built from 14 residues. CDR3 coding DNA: TGTGCCAGCAGCGTAGCAGAGGGTAACTATGGCTACACCTTC. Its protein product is CASSVAEGNYGYTF.

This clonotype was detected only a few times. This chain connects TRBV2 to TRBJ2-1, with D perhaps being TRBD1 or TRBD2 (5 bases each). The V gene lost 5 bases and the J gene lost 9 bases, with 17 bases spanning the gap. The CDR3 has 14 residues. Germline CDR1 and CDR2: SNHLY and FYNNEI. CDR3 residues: CASSRDPGSREQFF. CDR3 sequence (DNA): TGTGCCAGCAGTCGGGACCCGGGTAGTCGTGAGCAGTTCTTC.

CDR3 sequence (DNA): TGTGCCAGCAGCTTTAAGGTGAACACTGAAGCTTTCTTT. Its protein is CASSFKVNTEAFF. V is TRBV7-8 and J is TRBJ1-1; D gene uncertain. This CDR3 comprises 13 residues. Per the germline V gene, CDR1 is SGHVS and CDR2 is FQNEAQ. V shed 3 bases and J shed 0 bases, with 5 bases lying between them.

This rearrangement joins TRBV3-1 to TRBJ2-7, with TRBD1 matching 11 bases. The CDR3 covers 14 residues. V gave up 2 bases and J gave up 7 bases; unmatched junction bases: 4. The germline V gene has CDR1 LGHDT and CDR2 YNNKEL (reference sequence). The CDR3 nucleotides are TGTGCCAGCAGCCAACCGGACAGGGGGCGTGAGCAGTACGTC. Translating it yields CASSQPDRGREQYV.

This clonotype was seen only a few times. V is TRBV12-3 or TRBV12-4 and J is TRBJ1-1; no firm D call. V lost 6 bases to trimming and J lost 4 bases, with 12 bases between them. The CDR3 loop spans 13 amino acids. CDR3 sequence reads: CASSLPPGTEAFF. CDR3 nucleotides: TGTGCCAGCAGCCTTCCTCCCGGCACTGAAGCTTTCTTT.

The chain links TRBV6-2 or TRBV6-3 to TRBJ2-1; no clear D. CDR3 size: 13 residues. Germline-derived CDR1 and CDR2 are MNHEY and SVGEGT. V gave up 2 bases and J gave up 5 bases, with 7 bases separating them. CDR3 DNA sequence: TGTGCCAGCAGTTACCAGCCCAACAATGAGCAGTTCTTC. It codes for CASSYQPNNEQFF.

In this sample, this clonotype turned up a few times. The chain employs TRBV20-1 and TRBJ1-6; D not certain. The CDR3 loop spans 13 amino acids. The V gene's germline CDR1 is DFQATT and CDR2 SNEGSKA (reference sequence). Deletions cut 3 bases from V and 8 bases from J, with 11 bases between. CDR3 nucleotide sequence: TGCAGTGCTAGGGGTAGGGTAGATTCACCCCTCCACTTT. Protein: CSARGRVDSPLHF.

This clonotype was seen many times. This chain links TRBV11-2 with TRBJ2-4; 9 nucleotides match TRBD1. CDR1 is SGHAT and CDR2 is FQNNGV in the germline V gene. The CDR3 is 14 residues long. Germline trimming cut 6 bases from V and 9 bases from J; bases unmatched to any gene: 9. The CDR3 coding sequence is TGTGCCAGCAGTCAAGACAGGGGGACCACCATTCAGTACTTC. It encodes CASSQDRGTTIQYF.

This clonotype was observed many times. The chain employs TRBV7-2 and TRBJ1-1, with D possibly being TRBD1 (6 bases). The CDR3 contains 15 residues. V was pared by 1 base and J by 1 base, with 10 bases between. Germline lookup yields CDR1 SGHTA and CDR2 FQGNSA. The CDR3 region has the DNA TGTGCCAGCAGCTTAGAAGGACAGCGGAACACTGAAGCTTTCTTT. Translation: CASSLEGQRNTEAFF.